The 25 T cell receptor beta chains below all came from one sample that was sequenced in a study of blood T cell repertoires in COVID-19. Method: immunoSEQ multiplex PCR; TCRdb's copy keeps in-frame clones and lacks some. This table has roughly 120,000 clones, 80% to 90% appearing once. Source material: peripheral blood. These receptors were obtained from a man in his 70s with active or convalescent COVID-19.

The J gene is TRBJ1-1, the V gene TRBV28, with no clear D. Germline CDR1 MDHEN, CDR2 SYDVKM. The CDR3 has 12 residues. V was pared by 6 bases and J by 5 bases, with 10 bases between. The CDR3 spells CASRSRRTEAFF. The DNA of the CDR3 is TGTGCCAGCAGGTCGCGGCGGACTGAAGCTTTCTTT.

The CDR3 spells CASSESGDQPQHF. In DNA, the CDR3 is TGTGCCAGCAGTGAATCGGGGGATCAGCCCCAGCATTTT. V gene TRBV2 combines with J gene TRBJ1-5, with D tentatively TRBD1 (5 bases). The CDR3 covers 13 residues. V shed 2 bases and J shed 5 bases, with 7 bases lying between them. CDR1 and CDR2 (germline): SNHLY, FYNNEI.

The chain combines TRBV18 with TRBJ1-1; D unclear. The CDR3 is 15 amino acids. Trimming left V 0 bases short and J 0 bases short, with 8 bases between. In germline, CDR1 is KGHSH, CDR2 LQKENI. The CDR3 DNA reads as TGTGCCAGCTCACCACCGGCTGTCATGAACACTGAAGCTTTCTTT. Its protein is CASSPPAVMNTEAFF.

The gene calls are TRBV2 and TRBJ2-2, with 10 bases matching TRBD2. Trimming took 6 bases from V and 1 from J; bases not matched to a gene: 2. CDR3 size: 15 residues. Germline V gives CDR1 SNHLY, CDR2 FYNNEI. The CDR3 DNA reads TGTGCCAGCAGGCTAGCGGGAGTGAACACCGGGGAGCTGTTTTTT. Encoded protein: CASRLAGVNTGELFF.

The rearrangement uses TRBV28 and TRBJ1-2, with D unclear. The CDR3 consists of 12 residues. Germline V gene sequence: CDR1 MDHEN, CDR2 SYDVKM. The germline V and J ends were trimmed by 4 bases and 2 bases, with 5 bases remaining between them. CDR3 region: CASSYRNYGYTF. The CDR3 nucleotides are TGTGCCAGCAGTTATCGGAACTATGGCTACACCTTC.

The rearrangement joins TRBV28 to TRBJ1-2; tentatively, D is TRBD1 (5 bases). The CDR3 sequence is 13 residues long. V was shortened by 3 bases and J by 7 bases, with 12 bases between the two germline ends. CDR1 and CDR2 (germline): MDHEN, SYDVKM. In nucleotides, the CDR3 is TGTGCCAGCAGTTTCGTGACAGCACGTGGCTACACCTTC. This encodes CASSFVTARGYTF.

The rearrangement links TRBV11-2 to TRBJ1-5; 7 bases agree with TRBD1. Trimming removed 5 bases from V and 6 bases from J; junction bases left unmatched: 7. This CDR3 has 14 amino acids. Germline loops: CDR1 SGHAT, CDR2 FQNNGV. DNA of the CDR3: TGTGCCAGCAGCCAAGGGACAGTGGCTCAGCCCCAGCATTTT. Amino acid sequence: CASSQGTVAQPQHF.

This chain uses TRBV7-6 with TRBJ1-1; no reliable D call. The CDR3 runs 13 residues. V was clipped by 6 bases and J by 1 base, with 9 bases between them. Looked up from germline, CDR1 is SGHVS and CDR2 is FNYEAQ. The DNA for the CDR3 is TGTGCCAGCAGATTCGACTCGAACACTGAAGCTTTCTTT. Protein sequence: CASRFDSNTEAFF.

V and J are TRBV9 and TRBJ1-2, with TRBD1 matching 8 bases. The CDR3 has 17 residues. The V segment lost 4 bases and the J segment 4 bases; nucleotides outside the gene matches: 15. Per the germline V gene, CDR1 is SGDLS and CDR2 is YYNGEE. CDR3 bases: TGTGCCAGCAGCCCGGGGAAAGGGGGCAGGGGGCCCTATGGCTACACCTTC. It encodes CASSPGKGGRGPYGYTF.

The chain has TRBV10-3 and TRBJ1-2; 7 nucleotides line up with TRBD1. Germline CDR1 is ENHRY and CDR2 is SYGVKD. This CDR3 has 14 residues. The ends lost 7 bases at V and 7 bases at J; junction bases unmatched: 12. The CDR3 DNA reads TGTGCCATCATAAGACAGGGACAACCGGGTGGCTACACCTTC. Its protein is CAIIRQGQPGGYTF.

The chain combines TRBV18 with TRBJ2-7; 7 nucleotides match TRBD1. The J segment lost 2 bases and the V segment lost 1 base, leaving 2 bases of the junction unmatched. This CDR3 has 14 amino acids. Looked up from germline, CDR1 is KGHSH and CDR2 is LQKENI. Here the CDR3 DNA reads TGTGCCAGCTCACCACGGGACAGACCCTACGAGCAGTACTTC. Amino acids: CASSPRDRPYEQYF.

The chain uses TRBV27 and TRBJ1-1, with 8 bases identical to TRBD1. The V gene's germline CDR1 is MNHEY and CDR2 SMNVEV (reference sequence). This CDR3 contains 15 residues. V lost 2 bases, J lost 2 bases, and 4 bases stayed unmatched. The CDR3 sequence is CASSLGQGVNTEAFF. The CDR3 bases are TGTGCCAGCAGTTTAGGACAGGGCGTTAACACTGAAGCTTTCTTT.

This chain joins TRBV5-6 and TRBJ2-2; 10 bases are shared with TRBD1. The CDR3 covers 15 residues. Per the germline V gene, CDR1 is SGHDT and CDR2 is YYEEEE. With 5 bases clipped from V and 3 bases from J, the junction kept 4 bases outside the gene matches. The CDR3 DNA reads TGTGCCAGCAGGAGGACAGGGGGACACACCGGGGAGCTGTTTTTT. Protein product: CASRRTGGHTGELFF. The variable domain in full, completed from reference TRBV5-6 and TRBJ2-2, reads DAGVTQSPTHLIKTRGQQVTLRCSPKSGHDTVSWYQQALGQGPQFIFQYYEEEERQRGNFPDRFSGHQFPNYSSELNVNALLLGDSALYLCASRRTGGHTGELFFGEGSRLTVL.

The chain couples TRBV30 to TRBJ1-5; 7 nucleotides agree with TRBD1. This CDR3 has 14 residues. The germline V gene has CDR1 GTSNPN and CDR2 SVGIG (reference sequence). With V trimmed by 5 bases and J by 6 bases, 10 bases remained unmatched. The DNA of the CDR3 is TGTGCCTGGGGGGCAGGGGGGACTCTTCAGCCCCAGCATTTT. Its protein is CAWGAGGTLQPQHF.

This CDR3 is CASSQSRVSGEKLFF. CDR3 sequence (DNA): TGTGCCAGCAGCCAATCGAGGGTTAGTGGTGAAAAACTGTTTTTT. This sequence joins TRBV16 and TRBJ1-4; D is uncertain. Germline V lookup: CDR1 KGHSY, CDR2 FQNENV. The CDR3 length is 15 residues. The V and J ends lost 0 bases and 7 bases respectively, with 12 bases between them.

This chain joins TRBV28 and TRBJ1-2, with D tentatively TRBD1 (6 bases). This CDR3 region has 15 residues. CDR1 is MDHEN, CDR2 SYDVKM, per germline. V dropped 7 bases and J dropped 0 bases, with 15 bases sitting between them. CDR3: CASKPGTTSNYGYTF. The DNA of the CDR3 is TGTGCCAGCAAACCCGGGACAACGTCTAACTATGGCTACACCTTC.

The rearrangement links TRBV28 to TRBJ1-3; possibly TRBD1 for D (6 bases). The V and J ends lost 3 bases and 0 bases respectively, with 12 bases between them. The CDR3 spans 16 residues. The germline CDR1 and CDR2 sequences are MDHEN and SYDVKM. CDR3: CASSFRGGPSGNTIYF. As DNA, the CDR3 is TGTGCCAGCAGTTTTCGGGGGGGCCCCTCTGGAAACACCATATATTTT. Looking up the rest from reference TRBV28 and TRBJ1-3 gives the full variable domain: DVKVTQSSRYLVKRTGEKVFLECVQDMDHENMFWYRQDPGLGLRLIYFSYDVKMKEKGDIPEGYSVSREKKERFSLILESASTNQTSMYLCASSFRGGPSGNTIYFGEGSWLTVV.

The chain carries TRBV5-1 and TRBJ1-4, with D hard to call. The CDR3 has 15 residues. Per the germline V gene, CDR1 is SGHRS and CDR2 is YFSETQ. The V end was cut by 4 bases, the J end by 8 bases, with 18 bases between. Here the CDR3 DNA reads TGCGCCAGCAGCCCCGCCGACTCCGAGCGGGAAAAACTGTTTTTT. Translating gives CASSPADSEREKLFF.

The rearrangement uses TRBV9 and TRBJ2-5; 9 bases fit TRBD1. Germline-derived CDR1 and CDR2 are SGDLS and YYNGEE. V gave up 2 bases and J gave up 5 bases; unmatched junction bases: 10. There are 16 residues in the CDR3. For the CDR3, the DNA is TGTGCCAGCAGCGTGGGAACAGGGGGCGCGGGGGAGACCCAGTACTTC. Translation: CASSVGTGGAGETQYF.

The chain couples TRBV7-6 to TRBJ2-3, with 10 bases lining up with TRBD1. Germline V gives CDR1 SGHVS, CDR2 FNYEAQ. This CDR3 contains 15 residues. V was clipped by 5 bases and J by 0 bases; unmatched bases: 2. The CDR3 coding sequence is TGTGCCAGCAGCCCGGGACAGGGGAGCACAGATACGCAGTATTTT. This translates into CASSPGQGSTDTQYF.

J is TRBJ1-5 and V is TRBV7-8, with 7 positions matching TRBD1. This CDR3 is 12 amino acids long. Germline trimming cut 7 bases from V and 6 bases from J; bases unmatched to any gene: 3. The germline V gene has CDR1 SGHVS and CDR2 FQNEAQ. Here the CDR3 DNA reads TGTGCCAGCACCGAGGGGGCTCAGCCCCAGCATTTT. It translates to CASTEGAQPQHF. The whole variable domain, remainder taken from reference TRBV7-8 and TRBJ1-5, is GAGVSQSPRYKVAKRGQDVALRCDPISGHVSLFWYQQALGQGPEFLTYFQNEAQLDKSGLPSDRFFAERPEGSVSTLKIQRTQQEDSAVYLCASTEGAQPQHFGDGTRLSIL.

For this clone: This specimen includes other DNA sequences encoding the same CDR3. The chain employs TRBV6-5 and TRBJ2-1; 9 bases fit TRBD2. Germline V gene sequence: CDR1 MNHEY, CDR2 SVGAGI. With 0 bases clipped from V and 5 bases from J, the junction kept 2 bases outside the gene matches. The CDR3 covers 15 residues. The CDR3, as DNA: TGTGCCAGCAGTTACTCGACTAGCGGTCACAATGAGCAGTTCTTC. Translated, it gives CASSYSTSGHNEQFF.

V usage is TRBV4-1 and J usage is TRBJ2-1; D is perhaps TRBD1 (5 bases). V shed 3 bases and J shed 0 bases, with 12 bases lying between them. Germline V gene data show CDR1 as MGHRA and CDR2 as YSYEKL. This CDR3 spans 16 amino acids. This chain's CDR3 is CASSHDSVSSYNEQFF. The CDR3 coding sequence is TGCGCCAGCAGCCACGACAGCGTTAGCTCCTACAATGAGCAGTTCTTC.

The chain is built from TRBV2 and TRBJ2-7, with D possibly being TRBD2 (6 bases). The CDR3 is made up of 18 amino acids. CDR1 and CDR2 from the germline V gene are SNHLY and FYNNEI. The V end was cut by 4 bases, the J end by 3 bases, with 25 bases between. The CDR3, as DNA: TGTGCCAGCAGTGTCGGGAGCGGCGATATACTGACTTTCTACGAGCAGTACTTC. Translation gives CASSVGSGDILTFYEQYF.

CDR3: CASSTSSYEQYF. Here the CDR3 DNA reads TGTGCCAGCAGCACAAGCTCCTACGAGCAGTACTTC. The chain links TRBV6-5 to TRBJ2-7; D not certain. With 6 bases removed from V and 0 bases from J, the gap between germline ends came to 6 bases. The CDR3 contains 12 residues. Germline V CDR1 and CDR2: MNHEY, SVGAGI.